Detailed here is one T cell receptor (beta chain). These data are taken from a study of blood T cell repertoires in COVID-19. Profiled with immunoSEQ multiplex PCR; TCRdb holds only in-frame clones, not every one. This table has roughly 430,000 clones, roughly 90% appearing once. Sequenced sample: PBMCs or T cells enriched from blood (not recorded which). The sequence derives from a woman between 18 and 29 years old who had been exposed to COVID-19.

The CDR3 DNA sequence: TGTGCCAGCAGCCCACAGGGCGTGGGTTACGGCTACACCTTC. Translated: CASSPQGVGYGYTF. The rearrangement links TRBV11-1 to TRBJ1-2; D may be TRBD1 (6 bases). V lost 5 bases, J lost 8 bases, and 18 bases lay in between. The V gene's germline CDR1 is SGHAT and CDR2 FQDESV (reference sequence). The CDR3 has 14 amino acids.